Following are 15 T cell receptor beta chains from one sample sequenced in a study of blood T cell repertoires in COVID-19 (TCRdb year 2020). Library method: the immunoSEQ multiplex PCR assay. As stored in TCRdb, this immuneACCESS dataset retains in-frame rearrangements with V and J assigned. A fraction of the clones does not appear; measured against another copy, unresolved V genes explain less than half of the discrepancy, and the remainder lacks a known reason. The sample profile shows approximately 190,000 clones; around 80% of them were found once. 20% of the sample is held by the ten biggest clonotypes. Sequenced: peripheral blood. These TCRs come from a human donor in a cohort sampled during active COVID-19.

V is TRBV18 and J is TRBJ1-2; D may be TRBD1 (6 bases). V dropped 5 bases and J dropped 7 bases, with 11 bases sitting between them. The CDR3 has 12 residues. Germline CDR1 and CDR2: KGHSH and LQKENI. The CDR3 region is CASSSGGLGYTF. The CDR3 coding sequence is TGTGCCAGCTCATCCGGGGGGCTTGGCTACACCTTC.

This clone occurred once. The V gene is TRBV18, the J gene TRBJ2-1, with a possible D match to TRBD2 (6 bases). This CDR3 region has 13 residues. The germline V gene encodes CDR1 KGHSH and CDR2 LQKENI. The V gene lost 1 base and the J gene lost 10 bases, with 11 bases spanning the gap. The CDR3 DNA reads as TGTGCCAGCTCACCACGGAGGGACGGGGAGCAGTTCTTC. Translated: CASSPRRDGEQFF.

J is TRBJ1-4 and V is TRBV5-1; 10 bases are a match to TRBD1. The germline V gene encodes CDR1 SGHRS and CDR2 YFSETQ. Trimming removed 3 bases from V and 8 bases from J; junction bases left unmatched: 16. This CDR3 has 18 residues. CDR3 region: CASSSGGTGVGREEKLFF. The DNA for the CDR3 is TGCGCCAGCAGCTCGGGCGGGACAGGGGTAGGACGAGAGGAAAAACTGTTTTTT.

This clone was recorded once. The V call is TRBV5-1, the J call TRBJ1-1; D gene unclear. Per germline, CDR1 SGHRS and CDR2 YFSETQ. The CDR3 totals 14 residues. The ends were cut back, 2 bases at V and 1 base at J, with 9 bases in the middle. CDR3 sequence (DNA): TGCGCCAGCAGCTTCGGCAGCGGGAACACTGAAGCTTTCTTT. Protein: CASSFGSGNTEAFF.

This clone appeared once. V gene TRBV6-5 combines with J gene TRBJ1-2, with 8 bases identical to TRBD1. Germline lookup yields CDR1 MNHEY and CDR2 SVGAGI. The CDR3 consists of 14 residues. The V and J ends lost 6 bases and 3 bases, in that order; junction bases with no gene match: 6. CDR3: CASREDRAYYGYTF. DNA for the CDR3: TGTGCCAGCAGGGAGGACAGGGCGTACTATGGCTACACCTTC.

CDR3: CATSRDADGARKHNEQFF. In nucleotides, the CDR3 is TGTGCCACCAGCAGAGATGCGGATGGGGCTCGGAAACACAATGAGCAGTTCTTC. The chain combines TRBV15 with TRBJ2-1; D perhaps matches TRBD1 (5 bases). The germline gives CDR1 LNHNV, CDR2 YYDKDF (reference sequence). V gave up 0 bases and J gave up 5 bases, with 20 bases separating them. The CDR3 is 18 residues long.

This clone was seen once. The chain combines TRBV6-1 with TRBJ1-3; D call uncertain. The CDR3 loop spans 14 amino acids. V was shortened by 3 bases and J by 7 bases, with 13 bases between the two germline ends. The germline gives CDR1 MNHNS, CDR2 SASEGT. The CDR3 DNA sequence: TGTGCCAGCAGTGATGGCCTTGATAGCAACACCATATATTTT. Amino acid sequence: CASSDGLDSNTIYF.

The chain has TRBV29-1 and TRBJ1-1; no firm D call. The germline gives CDR1 SQVTM, CDR2 ANQGSEA. The CDR3 has 10 amino acids. Trimming left V 8 bases short and J 2 bases short, with 6 bases between. The CDR3 DNA sequence: TGCAGCATAGCAAACACTGAAGCTTTCTTT. The encoded protein is CSIANTEAFF.

The chain employs TRBV6-6 and TRBJ2-2; D is possibly TRBD2 (5 bases). The CDR3 consists of 16 residues. Germline assignment: CDR1 MNHNY and CDR2 SVGAGI (reference sequence). Trimming stripped 5 bases from V and 0 bases from J, with 13 bases between. CDR3 in amino acids: CASSHPRGSNTGELFF. The CDR3 bases are TGTGCCAGCAGTCACCCCCGGGGATCGAACACCGGGGAGCTGTTTTTT.

CDR3 sequence: CASSQYSGVPRGTEAFF. DNA of the CDR3: TGCGCCAGCAGCCAATATTCAGGGGTCCCCCGGGGCACTGAAGCTTTCTTT. V and J are TRBV4-1 and TRBJ1-1, with D perhaps matching TRBD1 (6 bases). Per the germline V gene, CDR1 is MGHRA and CDR2 is YSYEKL. This CDR3 comprises 17 residues. The V end was cut by 2 bases, the J end by 4 bases, with 20 bases between.

V gene TRBV6-6 combines with J gene TRBJ2-5, with a tentative D call TRBD1 (6 bases). V lost 0 bases and J lost 4, with 12 bases in between. The CDR3 has 15 residues. CDR1 MNHNY and CDR2 SVGAGI come from the germline V gene (reference sequence). CDR3 nucleotides: TGTGCCAGCAGTTACTCGGCTCAGGGGCGAGAGACCCAGTACTTC. Translation gives CASSYSAQGRETQYF.

The chain has TRBV18 and TRBJ1-2; 9 bases are a match to TRBD1. V dropped 6 bases and J dropped 4; count of bases not matched to a gene: 9. The CDR3 runs to 15 residues. The germline V gene encodes CDR1 KGHSH and CDR2 LQKENI. This CDR3 reads CASSPGTGLLYGYTF. CDR3 in DNA: TGTGCCAGCTCCCCCGGGACAGGGCTTCTCTATGGCTACACCTTC.

This clone was seen a single time. The gene calls are TRBV28 and TRBJ1-2, with TRBD1 matching over 8 bases. V trimming: 3 bases; J trimming: 7 bases; junction bases outside the gene matches: 19. The CDR3 covers 18 residues. The germline gives CDR1 MDHEN, CDR2 SYDVKM. The CDR3 reads CASSLTLYRGGLAGGYTF. CDR3 DNA sequence: TGTGCCAGCAGTTTGACCCTTTACAGGGGGGGCCTCGCGGGTGGCTACACCTTC.

The sample holds one count of this clone. One end of the junction fails to match germline, which may point to a read error. V usage is TRBV6-1 and J usage is TRBJ1-5; a possible D gene is TRBD1 (5 bases). The germline gives CDR1 MNHNS, CDR2 SASEGT. CDR3 length equals 13 residues. Written as DNA, the CDR3 is TGTGCCAGCCGTGAGGGGCTGAATCAGCCCCAGCATTTT. This sequence encodes CASREGLNQPQHF.

The DNA for the CDR3 is TGTGCCAGCAGCTGGCGGGAAGCGGGTTTCGTTGGCTACACCTTC. The encoded protein is CASSWREAGFVGYTF. This chain connects TRBV5-6 to TRBJ1-2; D gene unclear. Germline values: CDR1 SGHDT, CDR2 YYEEEE. The CDR3 length is 15 residues. The ends were cut back, 3 bases at V and 7 bases at J, with 19 bases in the middle.